These T cell receptor beta chains were read from a single sample in a study of identical twins. TCRdb redid the calling of the 5' RACE reads with MiXCR, one entry per CDR3 protein. The data show 280,000 or so distinct CDR3 sequences, 6.5% to 9.5% seen once. These data also formed part of another study, on yellow fever vaccine responses in identical twins.

Material: memory (CD45RO+) T cells sorted from blood. These receptors originate from a woman between 18 and 29 years old in good health. CDR3s include the opening cysteine and the closing phenylalanine or tryptophan. Fields, in order: clone size, J gene, D gene, V gene, CDR3 protein, CDR3 DNA. The D gene is left open where the match is weak. A clone size is listed for some rows: how often the clone was seen (once, few, many), or a class if it is expanded.

clone size: NA
J gene: TRBJ2-3
D gene: TRBD1
V gene: TRBV2
CDR3 protein: CASSEGTGSAPDTQYF
CDR3 DNA: TGTGCCAGCAGTGAGGGGACAGGGTCTGCCCCAGATACGCAGTATTTT

clone size: NA
J gene: TRBJ2-7
D gene: TRBD1
V gene: TRBV2
CDR3 protein: CASRIRIGTVMGTGNEQYF
CDR3 DNA: TGTGCCAGCAGGATCCGGATAGGCACCGTTATGGGGACAGGGAACGAGCAGTACTTC

clone size: many
J gene: TRBJ2-5
D gene: NA
V gene: TRBV12-3/TRBV12-4
CDR3 protein: CASPRETQYF
CDR3 DNA: TGTGCCAGCCCTCGGGAGACCCAGTACTTC

clone size: NA
J gene: TRBJ2-3
D gene: NA
V gene: TRBV5-1
CDR3 protein: CASSLVVGPPPDTQYF
CDR3 DNA: TGCGCCAGCAGCTTGGTGGTCGGCCCACCACCAGATACGCAGTATTTT

clone size: many
J gene: TRBJ2-1
D gene: TRBD2
V gene: TRBV24-1
CDR3 protein: CATSDTSGRAYNEQFF
CDR3 DNA: TGTGCCACCAGTGATACTAGCGGGAGGGCCTACAATGAGCAGTTCTTC

clone size: many
J gene: TRBJ2-5
D gene: TRBD1
V gene: TRBV29-1
CDR3 protein: CSVGTGDSGTQYF
CDR3 DNA: TGCAGCGTTGGGACAGGGGATTCGGGGACCCAGTACTTC

clone size: few
J gene: TRBJ2-5
D gene: TRBD2
V gene: TRBV7-9
CDR3 protein: CASSLVLAEVGTQYF
CDR3 DNA: TGTGCCAGCAGCTTAGTCCTAGCGGAGGTGGGGACCCAGTACTTC

clone size: NA
J gene: TRBJ2-2
D gene: NA
V gene: TRBV13
CDR3 protein: CASSFGPINTGELFF
CDR3 DNA: TGTGCCAGCAGCTTCGGCCCCATCAACACCGGGGAGCTGTTTTTT

clone size: many
J gene: TRBJ1-2
D gene: TRBD1
V gene: TRBV29-1
CDR3 protein: CSVMTGVGYTF
CDR3 DNA: TGCAGCGTCATGACAGGGGTCGGCTACACCTTC

clone size: many
J gene: TRBJ2-1
D gene: NA
V gene: TRBV10-3
CDR3 protein: CAISTVVNNEQFF
CDR3 DNA: TGTGCCATCAGCACCGTAGTAAACAATGAGCAGTTCTTC

clone size: NA
J gene: TRBJ1-4
D gene: NA
V gene: TRBV15
CDR3 protein: CATSARAANEKLFF
CDR3 DNA: TGTGCCACCAGCGCGAGGGCAGCTAATGAAAAACTGTTTTTT

clone size: NA
J gene: TRBJ2-1
D gene: TRBD2
V gene: TRBV12-3/TRBV12-4
CDR3 protein: CAFCLDSPGLAGGNEQFF
CDR3 DNA: TGTGCCTTCTGCCTGGACTCCCCGGGACTAGCCGGGGGTAATGAGCAGTTCTTC

clone size: many
J gene: TRBJ1-1
D gene: NA
V gene: TRBV12-3/TRBV12-4
CDR3 protein: CASSFTGLYTEAFF
CDR3 DNA: TGTGCCAGCAGTTTTACAGGGCTATACACTGAAGCTTTCTTT

clone size: few
J gene: TRBJ2-1
D gene: NA
V gene: TRBV10-3
CDR3 protein: CAISDFSRRGNEQFF
CDR3 DNA: TGTGCCATCAGTGACTTTAGCCGAAGGGGGAATGAGCAGTTCTTC

clone size: NA
J gene: TRBJ1-2
D gene: TRBD1
V gene: TRBV4-2
CDR3 protein: CASSQGLSGTGPNYGYTF
CDR3 DNA: TGTGCCAGCAGCCAAGGGCTCTCCGGGACAGGGCCCAACTATGGCTACACCTTC

clone size: NA
J gene: TRBJ2-1
D gene: TRBD2
V gene: TRBV6-2/TRBV6-3
CDR3 protein: CASSSSGEYGEQFF
CDR3 DNA: TGTGCCAGCAGTTCCAGCGGGGAGTACGGTGAGCAGTTCTTC

clone size: few
J gene: TRBJ2-2
D gene: NA
V gene: TRBV11-3
CDR3 protein: CASSLWGFAGELFF
CDR3 DNA: TGTGCCAGCAGCTTATGGGGTTTTGCCGGGGAGCTGTTTTTT

clone size: many
J gene: TRBJ1-1
D gene: NA
V gene: TRBV3-1
CDR3 protein: CASSQNGPLNTEAFF
CDR3 DNA: TGTGCCAGCAGCCAAAATGGGCCGTTGAACACTGAAGCTTTCTTT

clone size: many
J gene: TRBJ1-2
D gene: NA
V gene: TRBV19
CDR3 protein: CASSRPDYGYTF
CDR3 DNA: TGTGCCAGTAGCAGACCGGACTATGGCTACACCTTC